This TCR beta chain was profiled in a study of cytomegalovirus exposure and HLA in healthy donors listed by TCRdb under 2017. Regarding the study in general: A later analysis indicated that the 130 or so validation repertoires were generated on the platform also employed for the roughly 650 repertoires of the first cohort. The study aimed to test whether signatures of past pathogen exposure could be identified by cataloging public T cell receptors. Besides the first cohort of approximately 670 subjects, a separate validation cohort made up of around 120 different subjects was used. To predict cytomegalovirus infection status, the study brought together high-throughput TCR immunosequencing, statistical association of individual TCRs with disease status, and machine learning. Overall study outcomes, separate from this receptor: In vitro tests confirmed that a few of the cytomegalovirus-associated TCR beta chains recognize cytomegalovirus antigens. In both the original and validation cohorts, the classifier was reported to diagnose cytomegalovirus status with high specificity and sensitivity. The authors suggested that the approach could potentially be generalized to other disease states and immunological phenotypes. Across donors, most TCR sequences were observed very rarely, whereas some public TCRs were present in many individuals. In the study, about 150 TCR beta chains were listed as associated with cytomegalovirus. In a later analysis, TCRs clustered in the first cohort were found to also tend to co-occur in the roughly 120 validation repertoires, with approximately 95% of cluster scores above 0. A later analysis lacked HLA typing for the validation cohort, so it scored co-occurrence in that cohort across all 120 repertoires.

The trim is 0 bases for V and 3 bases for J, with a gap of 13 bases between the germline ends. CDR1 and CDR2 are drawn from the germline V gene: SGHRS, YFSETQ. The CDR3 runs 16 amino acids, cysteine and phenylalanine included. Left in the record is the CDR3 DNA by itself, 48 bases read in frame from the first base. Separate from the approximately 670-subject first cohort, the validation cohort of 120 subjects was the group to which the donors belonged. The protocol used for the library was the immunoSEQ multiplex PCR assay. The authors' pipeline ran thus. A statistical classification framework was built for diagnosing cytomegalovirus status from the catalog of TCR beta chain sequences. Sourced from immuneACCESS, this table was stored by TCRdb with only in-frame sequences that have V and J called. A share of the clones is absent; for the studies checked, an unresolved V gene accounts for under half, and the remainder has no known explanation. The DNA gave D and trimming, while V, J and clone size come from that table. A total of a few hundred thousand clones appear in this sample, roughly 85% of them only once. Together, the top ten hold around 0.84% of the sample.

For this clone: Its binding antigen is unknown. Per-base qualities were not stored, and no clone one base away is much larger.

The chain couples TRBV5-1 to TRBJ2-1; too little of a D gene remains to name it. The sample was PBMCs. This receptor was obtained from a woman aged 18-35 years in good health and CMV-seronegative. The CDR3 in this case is CASSLDGLASYNEQFF. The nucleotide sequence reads TGCGCCAGCAGCTTGGATGGATTAGCTAGCTACAATGAGCAGTTCTTC.